The 5 T cell receptor beta chains reported below all come from one sample, sequenced in a study of monozygotic twins with inflammatory bowel disease. Using the 5' RACE reads, TCRdb records one entry per CDR3 protein without DNA. This table lists more than 350,000 distinct CDR3 sequences. The specimen sequenced was blood. These receptors were obtained from a human donor with ulcerative colitis or Crohn's disease, or a healthy co-twin of an affected twin (not recorded which).

The chain couples TRBV6-5 to TRBJ1-4; TCRdb names TRBD1, which stays unverified in the absence of DNA. This CDR3 spans 14 amino acids. Germline loops: CDR1 MNHEY, CDR2 SVGAGI. The chain's CDR3 is CASSYSTGGEKLFF.

The chain links TRBV6-2 or TRBV6-3 to TRBJ2-1; TCRdb calls TRBD1, which cannot be checked without DNA. From germline, CDR1 is MNHEY and CDR2 SVGEGT. This CDR3 spans 14 amino acids. The CDR3 reads CASSYPARGDEQFF.

The chain has TRBV6-4 and TRBJ2-1; TCRdb's D call of TRBD2 is untestable without DNA. Germline V gives CDR1 MRHNA, CDR2 SNTAGT. CDR3 size: 16 residues. The CDR3 sequence is CASSPIAGGLQNEQFF.

V is TRBV5-1 and J is TRBJ2-3; TCRdb's assignment of TRBD2 cannot be checked, as there is no DNA. CDR1 and CDR2 from the germline V gene are SGHRS and YFSETQ. The CDR3 has 16 residues. CDR3 residues: CASSGGLAVGADTQYF.

The chain recombines TRBV20-1 with TRBJ2-5; TCRdb designates TRBD2, a call that cannot be tested without DNA. CDR3 length: 16 residues. Germline CDR1 is DFQATT and CDR2 is SNEGSKA (reference sequence). The CDR3 spells CSALIPTSGLRETQYF.